The rows below give T cell receptor beta chains drawn from one sample of a study of siplizumab effects on memory and regulatory T cells. Generated by immunoSEQ multiplex PCR, the TCRdb table keeps only in-frame clones and is missing some. Of 85,000 to 90,000 clones in the sample, about 87% were seen once. Specimen: CD4+ T cells sorted from blood. These receptors came from a human donor in good health. CDR3s include the opening cysteine and the closing phenylalanine or tryptophan. A D gene is named only where the DNA matches it firmly. Not every row has a clone size; where given, it reads once, few, many or a size class.

D gene	V gene	clone size	J gene	CDR3 DNA	CDR3 protein
.	TRBV28	.	TRBJ2-7	TGTGCCAGCAGTTTAGGGGGGGCCAGGGCCTACGAGCAGTACTTC	CASSLGGARAYEQYF
TRBD1	TRBV7-2	.	TRBJ2-7	TGTGCCAGCAGCTTAAGCTTCAGGACAGGGTCGTACGAGCAGTACTTC	CASSLSFRTGSYEQYF
.	TRBV6-1	.	TRBJ1-4	TGTGCCAGCAGGCCCAACAGGGCGTCTAATGAAAAACTGTTTTTT	CASRPNRASNEKLFF
.	TRBV10-2	.	TRBJ2-3	TGCGCCAGCAGTGAAATGAGCGGGCCGACCACAGATACGCAGTATTTT	CASSEMSGPTTDTQYF
TRBD1	TRBV5-4	.	TRBJ2-7	TGTGCCAGCAGCTTGGGGTGGGACAGCACCTACGAGCAGTACTTC	CASSLGWDSTYEQYF
.	TRBV13	.	TRBJ2-7	TGTGCCAGCAGCTCCTCTCGGGCTAACGTTTGGTACGAGCAGTACTTC	CASSSSRANVWYEQYF
.	TRBV25-1	.	TRBJ2-3	TGTGCCAGCCGACTCACAGATACGCAGTATTTT	CASRLTDTQYF
.	TRBV14	.	TRBJ1-3	TGTGCCAGCAGCCAAGATATAGGGGTCTACGGAAACACCATATATTTT	CASSQDIGVYGNTIYF
.	TRBV5-1	.	TRBJ2-1	TGCGCCAGCAGCTTGGGAGCATTCTCCTACAATGAGCAGTTCTTC	CASSLGAFSYNEQFF
.	TRBV29-1	.	TRBJ2-7	TGCAGCGTTGGGAGGAGCGCTTCCGGCTACGAGCAGTACTTC	CSVGRSASGYEQYF
.	TRBV7-8	.	TRBJ1-2	TGTGCCAGCAGCTTACGCAGGGGTGAAAGTGATGGCTACACCTTC	CASSLRRGESDGYTF
.	TRBV18	.	TRBJ1-1	TGTGCCAGCTCAAACGTTGGAGAAGCTTTCTTT	CASSNVGEAFF
TRBD2	TRBV5-6	once	TRBJ2-3	TGTGCCAGCAGCTGGGGACTAGCGGGAGATACGCAGTATTTT	CASSWGLAGDTQYF
TRBD1	TRBV5-5	.	TRBJ2-6	TGTGCCAGCAGCTTCACAGGGGGTCCCTTCTCTGGGGCCAACGTCCTGACTTTC	CASSFTGGPFSGANVLTF
TRBD2	TRBV30	few	TRBJ2-1	TGTGCCTGGAGGGGGACTAGCGGGACCGAGCAGTTCTTC	CAWRGTSGTEQFF
.	TRBV6-1	.	TRBJ2-5	TGTGCCAGCAGTGAAATTCTGGGAGTAAACCAAGAGACCCAGTACTTC	CASSEILGVNQETQYF
.	TRBV5-1	.	TRBJ2-5	TGCGCCAGCAGCTCGAACCGACTAGTAGGAGGACAAGAGACCCAGTACTTC	CASSSNRLVGGQETQYF
.	TRBV29-1	once	TRBJ2-2	TGCAGCGTTGGAGGGGAGGGGGCCCCCGGGGAGCTGTTTTTT	CSVGGEGAPGELFF
TRBD2	TRBV5-5	.	TRBJ2-6	TGTGCCAGCAGCTGGGCTAGCGGGAGGTTTAGCTCTGGGGCCAACGTCCTGACTTTC	CASSWASGRFSSGANVLTF
TRBD2	TRBV7-2	few	TRBJ2-3	TGTGCCAGCAGCTTAAGCGGGAAGGAGACAGATACGCAGTATTTT	CASSLSGKETDTQYF
.	TRBV7-6	.	TRBJ2-7	TGTGCCAGCAGCTTAACGTTGTTTAGCGAGCAGTACTTC	CASSLTLFSEQYF
TRBD1	TRBV6-5	.	TRBJ2-5	TGTGCCAGCAGTTACGGGACAGGGCAAGAGACCCAGTACTTC	CASSYGTGQETQYF
.	TRBV5-4	.	TRBJ2-2	TGTGCCAGCACCTTACGGGGGAGAGGGAACACCGGGGAGCTGTTTTTT	CASTLRGRGNTGELFF
.	TRBV5-1	.	TRBJ1-2	TGCGCCAGCAGCCCCGGGACGCCCTATGGCTACACCTTC	CASSPGTPYGYTF
.	TRBV29-1	.	TRBJ1-2	TGCAGCGTTGAGCCCACAGGGATTGAAGATTATGGCTACACCTTC	CSVEPTGIEDYGYTF
.	TRBV27	.	TRBJ2-1	TGTGCCAGCAGCAACGCCCGGACGGCGGAAACAAACTACAATGAGCAGTTCTTC	CASSNARTAETNYNEQFF
.	TRBV7-9	.	TRBJ2-5	TGTGCCAGCAGCCGCGAAGAGACCCAGTACTTC	CASSREETQYF
.	TRBV2	.	TRBJ2-3	TGTGCCAGCAGTGAAGATGCGACTAGCACAGATACGCAGTATTTT	CASSEDATSTDTQYF
.	TRBV6-5	once	TRBJ1-5	TGTGCCAGCAACCGGGACCCAGATCAGCCCCAGCATTTT	CASNRDPDQPQHF
TRBD1	TRBV4-1	.	TRBJ1-2	TGCGCCAGCAGCCACCCCCCGACAGGGTTTGGCTACACCTTC	CASSHPPTGFGYTF
.	TRBV6-4	.	TRBJ1-2	TGTGCCAGCAGTGACTCGCCCGAAGCTACCCGATGGTATGGCTACACCTTC	CASSDSPEATRWYGYTF
TRBD2	TRBV9	.	TRBJ2-7	TGTGCCAGCAGCGCGAGCGGGAGAGACGAGCAGTACTTC	CASSASGRDEQYF
.	TRBV7-9	.	TRBJ2-5	TGTGCCAGCAGCCCGGGACTGAGGGCCACTCATCAGGAGACCCAGTACTTC	CASSPGLRATHQETQYF
.	TRBV9	.	TRBJ2-7	TGTGCCAGCAGCGTGGACGGACGCTACTACGAGCAGTACTTC	CASSVDGRYYEQYF
.	TRBV5-1	.	TRBJ2-1	TGCGCCAGCAGCTTGGTATTCGAAGAGCAGTTCTTC	CASSLVFEEQFF
TRBD1	TRBV19	.	TRBJ1-1	TGTGCCAGTAAGGGGACAGAGAACACTGAAGCTTTCTTT	CASKGTENTEAFF
TRBD2	TRBV7-9	.	TRBJ2-2	TGTGCCAGCAGCTTAGCCCAGAGCGGGAGCGGGGAGCTGTTTTTT	CASSLAQSGSGELFF
.	TRBV29-1	.	TRBJ1-2	TGCAGCGTTCAAAGGACAGATGGCTACACCTTC	CSVQRTDGYTF
.	TRBV9	.	TRBJ2-2	TGTGCCAGCAGCGCGGGACATGGGAGCACCGGGGAGCTGTTTTTT	CASSAGHGSTGELFF
.	TRBV19	.	TRBJ2-5	TGTGCCAGTAGTATAGAGGAGACCCAGTACTTC	CASSIEETQYF
.	TRBV6-1	.	TRBJ2-7	TGTGCCAGCACTCTGGGACGGCGGGTTAACGAGCAGTACTTC	CASTLGRRVNEQYF
.	TRBV28	.	TRBJ2-7	TGTGCCAGCGGAACGACGGGTTCCTACGAGCAGTACTTC	CASGTTGSYEQYF
.	TRBV18	.	TRBJ1-3	TGTGCCAGCTCGCCAAAACCGACAGGTATCAGCTCTGGAAACACCATATATTTT	CASSPKPTGISSGNTIYF
TRBD1	TRBV4-3	few	TRBJ1-1	TGCGCCAGCAGTCAGGGGGGCCACACTGAAGCTTTCTTT	CASSQGGHTEAFF
TRBD1	TRBV27	.	TRBJ2-1	TGTGCCAGCAGTTGGACAGGGCGACAAATCTCCTACAATGAGCAGTTCTTC	CASSWTGRQISYNEQFF
.	TRBV5-1	once	TRBJ2-4	TGCGCCAGCAGCTTTATGGGAGTGGACATTCAGTACTTC	CASSFMGVDIQYF
.	TRBV9	.	TRBJ2-1	TGTGCCAGCAGAACTAATAAAGGAGAACGCCATGAGCAGTTCTTC	CASRTNKGERHEQFF
.	TRBV6-6	.	TRBJ2-1	TGTGCCAGCAGTTACGCAGGGAGCTCCTACAATGAGCAGTTCTTC	CASSYAGSSYNEQFF
TRBD1	TRBV7-9	.	TRBJ1-3	TGTGCCAGCAACCGCGACAGGGCGTCTGGAAACACCATATATTTT	CASNRDRASGNTIYF
TRBD1	TRBV10-3	.	TRBJ1-1	TGTGCCATCAGACGACAGGGGAGGGTGAACACTGAAGCTTTCTTT	CAIRRQGRVNTEAFF
.	TRBV5-4	.	TRBJ2-2	TGTGCCAGCAGCTTGGGAGGGGTAGGAGGTAACACCGGGGAGCTGTTTTTT	CASSLGGVGGNTGELFF
.	TRBV11-2	.	TRBJ1-2	TGTGCCAGCAGCTTGAGCCTTGATACAAGCTACACCTTC	CASSLSLDTSYTF